The clone carrying this TCR beta chain occurred a few times. The data were obtained in a study of post-analysis software for immune sequencing data. Libraries were made from TCR beta cDNA, and they carried unique molecular identifiers. TCRdb used MiXCR to reprocess the PCR reads, holding one entry per CDR3 protein. The sample has about 540,000 distinct CDR3 sequences, approximately 34% seen once. The clonotype originates from a girl younger than 18 with multiple sclerosis. Sequenced material: blood.

CDR3 residues: CASSQGTSGAFWNEQFF. The CDR3 DNA reads TGTGCCAGCAGCCAGGGGACTAGCGGGGCGTTTTGGAATGAGCAGTTCTTC. The V gene is TRBV3-1, the J gene TRBJ2-1, with TRBD2 matching over 13 bases. The CDR3 extends over 17 amino acids. The V and J ends lost 3 bases and 7 bases, in that order; junction bases with no gene match: 9. Germline CDR1 is LGHDT and CDR2 is YNNKEL (reference sequence).